These 9 T cell receptor beta chains originate from one sample sequenced in a study of vaccination and CD4 T cells after COVID-19. No cognate antigen is known for these TCRs. Treatment of the sample: approximately 9-day PBMC culture with coronavirus spike peptide pools or control peptides (ViraFEST assay). Sequenced with the Oncomine TCR Beta short-read assay was DNA taken from cultured CD4+ T cells. Each CDR3 protein is one row after TCRdb ran MiXCR on the PCR reads. The sample has around 10,000 distinct CDR3 sequences; around 40% are singletons. Input material: CD4+ T cells from blood, cultured in vitro. The receptors shown here come from a human donor who had recovered from COVID-19.

Only a few counts were recorded for this clonotype. The chain recombines TRBV6-1 with TRBJ1-4, with TRBD1 matching over 7 bases. This CDR3 comprises 14 residues. The ends lost 6 bases at V and 8 bases at J; junction bases unmatched: 9. Germline V gene sequence: CDR1 MNHNS, CDR2 SASEGT. The CDR3 nucleotides are TGTGCCAGCAGGGGGGACAGAATTGGGGAAAAACTGTTTTTT. Encoded protein: CASRGDRIGEKLFF.

V is TRBV24-1 and J is TRBJ1-4; 7 nucleotides align to TRBD1. Germline lookup yields CDR1 KGHDR and CDR2 SFDVKD. V shed 1 base and J 8 bases; nucleotides not matched to a gene: 9. CDR3 length equals 16 residues. CDR3 in DNA: TGTGCCACCAGTGATTTCAGAGGGGGCGGGGGGGAAAAACTGTTTTTT. Translation gives CATSDFRGGGGEKLFF.

The chain uses TRBV19 and TRBJ2-3; 7 nucleotides line up with TRBD1. CDR3 length equals 12 residues. V gave up 5 bases and J gave up 6 bases; unmatched junction bases: 2. Looked up from germline, CDR1 is LNHDA and CDR2 is SQIVND (reference sequence). The CDR3 DNA reads as TGTGCCAGTAGTCACAGGGGCGATACGCAGTATTTT. Translated: CASSHRGDTQYF.

The genes are TRBV30 and TRBJ1-5, with 7 bases that match TRBD1. Germline CDR1 reads GTSNPN; CDR2 reads SVGIG (reference sequence). Trimming removed 7 bases from V and 0 bases from J; junction bases left unmatched: 3. The CDR3 runs to 13 residues. CDR3 protein: CAFGTDSNQPQHF. Written as DNA, the CDR3 is TGTGCCTTTGGGACAGATAGCAATCAGCCCCAGCATTTT.

The V call is TRBV5-1, the J call TRBJ2-1, with D possibly matching TRBD2 (5 bases). Trimming stripped 0 bases from V and 6 bases from J, with 7 bases between. CDR3 length: 13 amino acids. Germline CDR1 SGHRS, CDR2 YFSETQ. The CDR3 is CASSLGTLNEQFF. The CDR3 region has the DNA TGCGCCAGCAGCTTGGGGACTCTCAATGAGCAGTTCTTC.

This clonotype was counted only a few times. The chain employs TRBV6-1 and TRBJ1-1, with a possible D match to TRBD1 (6 bases). Trimming stripped 4 bases from V and 4 bases from J, with 13 bases between. CDR3 length: 14 residues. The germline gives CDR1 MNHNS, CDR2 SASEGT. The CDR3 DNA reads TGTGCCAGCAGTGCCACTTACAGGGCCACTGAAGCTTTCTTT. It is translated as CASSATYRATEAFF.

The chain has TRBV7-2 and TRBJ1-5; 9 nucleotides line up with TRBD1. CDR3 length equals 17 residues. In germline, CDR1 is SGHTA, CDR2 FQGNSA. Trimming cost V 1 base and J 7 bases; bases outside gene matches: 11. CDR3 residues: CASSLGKSGTGLQPQHF. In DNA, the CDR3 is TGTGCCAGCAGCTTAGGGAAATCCGGGACAGGGCTGCAGCCCCAGCATTTT.

This clonotype was seen more than once but under ten times. The chain carries TRBV7-2 and TRBJ2-2; tentatively, D is TRBD1 or TRBD2 (5 bases each). CDR3 length: 13 amino acids. CDR1 is SGHTA, CDR2 FQGNSA, per germline. V was pared by 10 bases and J by 2 bases, with 11 bases between. The CDR3 reads CATRDGNTGELFF. The CDR3 region has the DNA TGTGCCACCCGGGACGGAAACACCGGGGAGCTGTTTTTT.

The genes are TRBV6-1 and TRBJ1-1, with 7 nucleotides matching TRBD1. The CDR3 is made up of 13 amino acids. V dropped 8 bases and J dropped 3; count of bases not matched to a gene: 6. Germline CDR1 reads MNHNS; CDR2 reads SASEGT. CDR3 residues: CASQPDRDTEAFF. The CDR3 DNA reads as TGTGCCAGCCAACCCGACAGGGACACTGAAGCTTTCTTT.